This TCR beta chain was recorded in a study of cytomegalovirus exposure and HLA in healthy donors. Study at large: Most genotyped donors, 81% of some 400, had Caucasian-associated genetic ancestry.

In regard to this clone: Its antigen remains unidentified.

A multiplex PCR was run with 60 Vbeta primers and 13 Jbeta primers. Original handling: An analysis that came later counted approximately 76 million unique TCR beta chains, 9 million to 12 million shared. Sequencing used immunoSEQ multiplex PCR; TCRdb keeps in-frame clones, though not all of them. The V and J calls and the clone size are those of that table, but D and trimming were determined from the DNA. The sample shows 200,000 to 250,000 clones, 75% to 85% of them seen only once. Study-level results: Presence/absence results assume similar sequencing depth per donor, which may not hold. Most likely, a cluster of highly shared sequence variants arose as a sequencing artifact.

The sequenced sample was PBMCs. This clonotype originated in a woman aged 55-69 years in good health and CMV-seropositive.

The CDR3 coding sequence is TGTGCCAGCAGTTCCCGGGTGGATGGCTACACCTTC. Protein: CASSSRVDGYTF. The chain uses TRBV6-5 and TRBJ1-2; D gene ambiguous. V shed 4 bases and J shed 6 bases, with 9 bases lying between them. The CDR3 has 12 amino acids. Germline CDR1 reads MNHEY; CDR2 reads SVGAGI.